In this sample, the clone carrying this TCR beta chain turned up once. The data belong to a study of blood T cell repertoires in COVID-19. About the study: The study drew acute and convalescent COVID-19 samples from the United States, Italy and Spain. PBMCs, B-cell-depleted T cells, or T cells were the source of the cDNA or gDNA that made up the material.

Between the trimmed V and J ends, which lost 4 bases and 1 base, there was a span of 10 bases. Per the germline V gene, CDR1 is LNHDA and CDR2 is SQIVND (reference sequence). The CDR3 totals 14 residues. Per the original data handling: Researchers report that nucleated cell counts were estimated from reference gene primer amplification. The assay was immunoSEQ multiplex PCR, and TCRdb's table has in-frame clones only and misses some. V and J calls and clone size are those listed in that table; D and trimming were worked out from the DNA. Of about 89,000 clones listed, 81% are singletons. The genes are TRBV19 and TRBJ1-1; the D is unclear. Sequencing was carried out using peripheral blood. The receptor comes from a woman over 75 with acute or convalescent COVID-19. The CDR3 DNA follows: TGTGCCAGTAGTAGACTTGAGGGGAACACTGAAGCTTTCTTT. Amino acids: CASSRLEGNTEAFF.